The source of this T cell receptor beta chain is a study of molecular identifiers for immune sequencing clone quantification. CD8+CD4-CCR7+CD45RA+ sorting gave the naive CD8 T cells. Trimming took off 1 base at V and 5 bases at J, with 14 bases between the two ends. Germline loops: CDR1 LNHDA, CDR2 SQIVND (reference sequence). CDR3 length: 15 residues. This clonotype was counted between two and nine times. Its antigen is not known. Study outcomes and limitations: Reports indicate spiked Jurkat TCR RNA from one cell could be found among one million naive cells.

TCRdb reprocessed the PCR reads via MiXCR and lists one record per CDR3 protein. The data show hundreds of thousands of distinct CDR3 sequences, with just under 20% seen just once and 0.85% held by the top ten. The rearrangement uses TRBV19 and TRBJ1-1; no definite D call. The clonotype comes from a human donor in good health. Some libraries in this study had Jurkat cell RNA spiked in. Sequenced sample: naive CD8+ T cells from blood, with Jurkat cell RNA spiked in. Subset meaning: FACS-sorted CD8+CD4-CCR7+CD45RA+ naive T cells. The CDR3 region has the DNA TGTGCCAGTAGTATAGTTGGGTTATCGGGTACTGAAGCTTTCTTT. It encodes CASSIVGLSGTEAFF.